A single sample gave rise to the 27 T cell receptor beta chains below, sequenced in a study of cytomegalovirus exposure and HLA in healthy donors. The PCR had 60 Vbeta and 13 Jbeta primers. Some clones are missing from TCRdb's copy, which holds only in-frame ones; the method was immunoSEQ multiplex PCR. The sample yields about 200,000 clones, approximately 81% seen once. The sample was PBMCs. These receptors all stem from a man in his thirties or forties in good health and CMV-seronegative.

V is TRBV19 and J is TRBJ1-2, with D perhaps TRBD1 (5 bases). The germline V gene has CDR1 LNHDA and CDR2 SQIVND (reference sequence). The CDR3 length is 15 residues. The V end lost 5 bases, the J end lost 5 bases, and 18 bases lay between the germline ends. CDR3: CASSSAGPGEYGYTF. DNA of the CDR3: TGTGCCAGTAGTTCCGCCGGGCCGGGGGAGTATGGCTACACCTTC. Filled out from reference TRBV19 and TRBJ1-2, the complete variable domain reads DGGITQSPKYLFRKEGQNVTLSCEQNLNHDAMYWYRQDPGQGLRLIYYSQIVNDFQKGDIAEGYSVSREKKESFPLTVTSAQKNPTAFYLCASSSAGPGEYGYTFGSGTRLTVV.

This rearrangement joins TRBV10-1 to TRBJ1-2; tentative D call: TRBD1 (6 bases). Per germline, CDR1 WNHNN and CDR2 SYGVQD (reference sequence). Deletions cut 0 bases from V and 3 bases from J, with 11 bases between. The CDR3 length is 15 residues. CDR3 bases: TGCGCCAGCAGTGAGTCGAGGGACAATTACTATGGCTACACCTTC. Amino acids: CASSESRDNYYGYTF.

CDR3: CASSVHTGGSLYGYTF. Here the CDR3 DNA reads TGTGCCAGCAGCGTTCATACAGGGGGCTCGCTCTATGGCTACACCTTC. The J gene is TRBJ1-2, the V gene TRBV9; TRBD1 matches at 9 bases. This CDR3 spans 16 amino acids. The V segment lost 2 bases and the J segment 4 bases; nucleotides outside the gene matches: 9. CDR1 and CDR2 (germline): SGDLS, YYNGEE.

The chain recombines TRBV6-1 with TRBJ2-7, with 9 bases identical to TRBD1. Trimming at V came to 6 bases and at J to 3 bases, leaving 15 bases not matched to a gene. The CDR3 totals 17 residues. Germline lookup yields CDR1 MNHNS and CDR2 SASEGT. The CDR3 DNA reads TGTGCCAGCAGCGAACTTTCCCGGACAGGGGCTCGCTACGAGCAGTACTTC. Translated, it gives CASSELSRTGARYEQYF.

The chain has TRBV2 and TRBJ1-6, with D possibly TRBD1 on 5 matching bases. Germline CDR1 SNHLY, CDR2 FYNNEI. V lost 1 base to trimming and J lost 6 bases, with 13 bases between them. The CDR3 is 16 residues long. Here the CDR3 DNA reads TGTGCCAGCAGTGAAGGGGTCCGGGACTTTAATTCACCCCTCCACTTT. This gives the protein CASSEGVRDFNSPLHF. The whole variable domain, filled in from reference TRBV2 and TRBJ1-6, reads EPEVTQTPSHQVTQMGQEVILRCVPISNHLYFYWYRQILGQKVEFLVSFYNNEISEKSEIFDDQFSVERPDGSNFTLKIRSTKLEDSAMYFCASSEGVRDFNSPLHFGNGTRLTVT.

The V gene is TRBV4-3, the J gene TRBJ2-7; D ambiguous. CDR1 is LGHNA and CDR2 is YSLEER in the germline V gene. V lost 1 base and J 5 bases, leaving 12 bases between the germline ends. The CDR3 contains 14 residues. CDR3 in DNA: TGCGCCAGCAGCCAAGTCTATCCCGAGCACGAGCAGTACTTC. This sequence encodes CASSQVYPEHEQYF.

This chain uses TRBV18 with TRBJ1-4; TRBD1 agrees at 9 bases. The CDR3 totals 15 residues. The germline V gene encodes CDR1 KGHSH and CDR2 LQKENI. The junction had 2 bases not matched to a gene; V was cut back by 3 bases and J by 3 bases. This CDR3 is CASSPRTGANEKLFF. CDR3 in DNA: TGTGCCAGCTCACCGAGGACAGGGGCTAATGAAAAACTGTTTTTT.

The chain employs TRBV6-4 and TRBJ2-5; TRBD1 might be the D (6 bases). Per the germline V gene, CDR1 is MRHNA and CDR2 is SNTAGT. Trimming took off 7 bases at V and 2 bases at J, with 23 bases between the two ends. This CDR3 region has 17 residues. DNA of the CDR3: TGTGCCAGCAAGTACAGGGCCCCCGTCAAGGGGCAAGAGACCCAGTACTTC. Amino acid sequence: CASKYRAPVKGQETQYF.

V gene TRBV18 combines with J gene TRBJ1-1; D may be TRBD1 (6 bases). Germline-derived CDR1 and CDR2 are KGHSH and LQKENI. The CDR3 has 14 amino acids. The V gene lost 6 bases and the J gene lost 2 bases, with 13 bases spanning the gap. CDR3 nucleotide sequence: TGTGCCAGCTCGGACCGGGGACACAACACTGAAGCTTTCTTT. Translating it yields CASSDRGHNTEAFF.

The CDR3 here is CASSLDYGSQETQYF. Written as DNA, the CDR3 is TGTGCCAGCAGCTTAGACTACGGTAGTCAAGAGACCCAGTACTTC. This chain uses TRBV11-3 with TRBJ2-5; D not resolved. Germline assignment: CDR1 SGHNT and CDR2 YENEEA. This CDR3 spans 15 amino acids. Between the trimmed V and J ends, which lost 0 bases and 2 bases, there was a span of 10 bases. Complete variable domain (other parts from reference TRBV11-3 and TRBJ2-5): EAGVVQSPRYKIIEKKQPVAFWCNPISGHNTLYWYLQNLGQGPELLIRYENEEAVDDSQLPKDRFSAERLKGVDSTLKIQPAELGDSAVYLCASSLDYGSQETQYFGPGTRLLVL.

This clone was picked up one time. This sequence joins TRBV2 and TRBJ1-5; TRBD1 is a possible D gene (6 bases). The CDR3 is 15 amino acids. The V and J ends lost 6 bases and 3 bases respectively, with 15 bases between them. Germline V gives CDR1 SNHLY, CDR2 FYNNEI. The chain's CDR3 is CASSAQGLFNQPQHF. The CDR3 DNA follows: TGTGCCAGCAGCGCGCAGGGGTTATTCAATCAGCCCCAGCATTTT.

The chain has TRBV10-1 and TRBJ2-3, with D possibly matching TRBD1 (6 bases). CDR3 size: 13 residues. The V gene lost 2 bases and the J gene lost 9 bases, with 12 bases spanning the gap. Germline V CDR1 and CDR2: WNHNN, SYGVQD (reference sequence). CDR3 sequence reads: CASSETQDRTQYF. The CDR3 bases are TGCGCCAGCAGTGAGACTCAGGACAGAACGCAGTATTTT.

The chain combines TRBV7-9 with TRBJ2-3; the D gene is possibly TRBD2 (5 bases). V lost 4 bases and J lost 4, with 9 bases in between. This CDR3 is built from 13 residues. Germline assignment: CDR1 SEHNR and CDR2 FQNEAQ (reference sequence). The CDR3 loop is CASSSKLADTQYF. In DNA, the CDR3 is TGTGCCAGCAGCTCAAAACTAGCAGATACGCAGTATTTT.

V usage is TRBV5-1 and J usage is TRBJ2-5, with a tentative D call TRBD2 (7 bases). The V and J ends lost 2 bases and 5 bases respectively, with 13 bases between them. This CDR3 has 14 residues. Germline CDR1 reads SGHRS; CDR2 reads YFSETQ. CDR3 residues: CASSLGGGTETQYF. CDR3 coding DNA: TGCGCCAGCAGCTTAGGGGGGGGCACGGAGACCCAGTACTTC.

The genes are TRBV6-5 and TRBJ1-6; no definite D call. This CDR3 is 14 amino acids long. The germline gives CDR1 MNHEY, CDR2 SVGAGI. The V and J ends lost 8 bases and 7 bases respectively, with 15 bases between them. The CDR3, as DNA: TGTGCCAGCCGCCGGGAGCCCGACAATTCACCCCTCCACTTT. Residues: CASRREPDNSPLHF.

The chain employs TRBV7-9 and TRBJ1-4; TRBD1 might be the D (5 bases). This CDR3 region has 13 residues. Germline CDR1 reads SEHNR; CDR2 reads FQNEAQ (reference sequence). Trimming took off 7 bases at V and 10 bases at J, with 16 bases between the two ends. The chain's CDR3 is CASTVGGVGKLFF. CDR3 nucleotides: TGTGCCAGCACCGTAGGAGGGGTCGGAAAACTGTTTTTT.

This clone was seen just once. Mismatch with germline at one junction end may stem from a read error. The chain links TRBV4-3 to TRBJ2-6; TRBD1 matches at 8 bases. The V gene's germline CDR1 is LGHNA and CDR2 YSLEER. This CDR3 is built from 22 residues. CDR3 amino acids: CASSQDLGSPTGALSGASVLTF. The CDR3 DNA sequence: TGCGCCAGCAGCCAAGATCTCGGTAGTCCGACAGGGGCCCTCTCTGGGGCCAGCGTCCTGACTTTC.

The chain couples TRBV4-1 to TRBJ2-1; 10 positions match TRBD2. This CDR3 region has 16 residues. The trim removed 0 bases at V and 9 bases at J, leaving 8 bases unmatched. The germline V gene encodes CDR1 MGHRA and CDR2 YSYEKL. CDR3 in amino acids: CASSQDASGGVREQFF. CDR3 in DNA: TGCGCCAGCAGCCAAGATGCCAGCGGGGGGGTTCGTGAGCAGTTCTTC.

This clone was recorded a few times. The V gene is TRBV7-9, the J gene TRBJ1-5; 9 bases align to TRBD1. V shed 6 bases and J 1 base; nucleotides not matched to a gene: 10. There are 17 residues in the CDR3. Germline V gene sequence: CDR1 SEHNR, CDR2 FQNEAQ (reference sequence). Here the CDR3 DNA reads TGTGCCAGCAGAGGTGACAGGGGGGGTAAGAGCAATCAGCCCCAGCATTTT. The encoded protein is CASRGDRGGKSNQPQHF.

CDR3 nucleotides: TGTGCCAGCAGCGCACGACAGGGCAAAAATGAAAAACTGTTTTTT. This encodes CASSARQGKNEKLFF. V and J are TRBV7-2 and TRBJ1-4; 7 bases agree with TRBD1. CDR3 length equals 15 residues. Trimming removed 5 bases from V and 5 bases from J; junction bases left unmatched: 8. From germline, CDR1 is SGHTA and CDR2 FQGNSA.

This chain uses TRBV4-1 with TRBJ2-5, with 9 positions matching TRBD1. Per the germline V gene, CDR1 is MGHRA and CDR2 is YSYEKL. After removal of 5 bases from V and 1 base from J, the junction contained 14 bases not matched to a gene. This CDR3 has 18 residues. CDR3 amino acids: CASSAAVTGGAAQETQYF. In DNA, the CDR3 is TGCGCCAGCAGCGCGGCCGTTACAGGGGGCGCGGCCCAAGAGACCCAGTACTTC.

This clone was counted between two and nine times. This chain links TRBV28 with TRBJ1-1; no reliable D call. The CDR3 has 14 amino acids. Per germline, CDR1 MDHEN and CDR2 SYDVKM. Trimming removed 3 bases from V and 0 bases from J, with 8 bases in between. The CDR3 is CASSFYDMNTEAFF. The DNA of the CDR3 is TGTGCCAGCAGTTTCTACGACATGAACACTGAAGCTTTCTTT.

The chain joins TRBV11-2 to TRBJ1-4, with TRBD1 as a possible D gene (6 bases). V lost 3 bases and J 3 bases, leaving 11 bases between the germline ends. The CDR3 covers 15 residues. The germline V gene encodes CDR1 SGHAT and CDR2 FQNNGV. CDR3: CASSLSGTPNEKLFF. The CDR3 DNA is TGTGCCAGCAGCTTGTCCGGGACACCTAATGAAAAACTGTTTTTT.

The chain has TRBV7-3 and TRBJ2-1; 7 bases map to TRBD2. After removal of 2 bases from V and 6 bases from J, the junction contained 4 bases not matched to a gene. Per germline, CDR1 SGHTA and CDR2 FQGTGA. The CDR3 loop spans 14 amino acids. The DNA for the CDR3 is TGTGCCAGCAGCTTAGCGGGAGCGCTCAATGAGCAGTTCTTC. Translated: CASSLAGALNEQFF.

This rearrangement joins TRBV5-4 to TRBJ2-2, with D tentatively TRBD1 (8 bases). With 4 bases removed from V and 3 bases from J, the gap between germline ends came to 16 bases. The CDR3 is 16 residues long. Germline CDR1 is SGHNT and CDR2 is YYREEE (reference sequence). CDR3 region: CASSTGGVGDTGELFF. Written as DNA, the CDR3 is TGTGCCAGCAGCACAGGGGGGGTGGGCGACACCGGGGAGCTGTTTTTT. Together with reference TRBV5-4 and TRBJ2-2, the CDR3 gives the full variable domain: ETGVTQSPTHLIKTRGQQVTLRCSSQSGHNTVSWYQQALGQGPQFIFQYYREEENGRGNFPPRFSGLQFPNYSSELNVNALELDDSALYLCASSTGGVGDTGELFFGEGSRLTVL.

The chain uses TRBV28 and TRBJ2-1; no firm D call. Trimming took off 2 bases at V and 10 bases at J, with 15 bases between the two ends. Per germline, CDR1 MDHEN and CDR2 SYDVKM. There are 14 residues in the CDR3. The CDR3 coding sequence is TGTGCCAGCAGTTTAAGAGTCTGGGCAGCCGAGCAGTTCTTC. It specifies CASSLRVWAAEQFF.

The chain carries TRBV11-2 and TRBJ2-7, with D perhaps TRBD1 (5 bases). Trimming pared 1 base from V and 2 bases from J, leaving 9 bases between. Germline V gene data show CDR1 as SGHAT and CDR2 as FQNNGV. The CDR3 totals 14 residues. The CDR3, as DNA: TGTGCCAGCAGCTTAGTAGACAGAACCTACGAGCAGTACTTC. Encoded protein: CASSLVDRTYEQYF.